The rows below give T cell receptor beta chains drawn from one sample of a study of spatial heterogeneity in lung cancer. TCRdb re-derived calls from the 5' RACE reads in MiXCR, one entry per CDR3 protein. Of tens of thousands of distinct CDR3 sequences in the sample, approximately 19% were seen once. The sample consisted of PBMCs, taken at follow-up. These receptors were taken from a male donor with early-stage non-small cell lung cancer. Both conserved end residues are trimmed from each CDR3. The order of the fields is D gene, J gene, V gene, CDR3 protein. A D gene is named only where the DNA matches it firmly.

D gene: TRBD1; J gene: TRBJ1-4; V gene: TRBV6-5; CDR3 protein: ASSYSQGGEKLF
D gene: TRBD1; J gene: TRBJ1-2; V gene: TRBV6-5; CDR3 protein: ASSYSKQGRYGYT
D gene: TRBD2; J gene: TRBJ2-3; V gene: TRBV12-3/TRBV12-4; CDR3 protein: ASSRTSGSSRDTQY
D gene: TRBD2; J gene: TRBJ2-5; V gene: TRBV4-2; CDR3 protein: ASSQATGTSGRPPIAQY
D gene: -; J gene: TRBJ2-4; V gene: TRBV15; CDR3 protein: ATSTSTELAKNIQY
D gene: -; J gene: TRBJ2-2; V gene: TRBV7-8; CDR3 protein: ASSPQSGSNTGELF
D gene: -; J gene: TRBJ2-1; V gene: TRBV3-1; CDR3 protein: ASSPRDVTRSFYNEQF
D gene: -; J gene: TRBJ1-1; V gene: TRBV7-8; CDR3 protein: ASSLSRTLTEAF
D gene: -; J gene: TRBJ1-2; V gene: TRBV24-1; CDR3 protein: ATSDPDGLYGYT
D gene: -; J gene: TRBJ2-5; V gene: TRBV6-1; CDR3 protein: ASSEGWGRKETQY
D gene: -; J gene: TRBJ1-4; V gene: TRBV19; CDR3 protein: ASSIASGGPEKLF
D gene: -; J gene: TRBJ2-1; V gene: TRBV12-3/TRBV12-4; CDR3 protein: ASSSLGFREQF
D gene: TRBD2; J gene: TRBJ2-2; V gene: TRBV7-2; CDR3 protein: ASSARLAGVTGELF
D gene: -; J gene: TRBJ1-2; V gene: TRBV6-5; CDR3 protein: VSSGDRFGYT
D gene: -; J gene: TRBJ2-7; V gene: TRBV11-2; CDR3 protein: ASSTQQGYNEQY
D gene: -; J gene: TRBJ2-1; V gene: TRBV3-1; CDR3 protein: ASSQGGRFYNEQF
D gene: -; J gene: TRBJ2-5; V gene: TRBV10-3; CDR3 protein: AISGGIQETQY
D gene: -; J gene: TRBJ1-1; V gene: TRBV5-6; CDR3 protein: ASSLGPGEAF
D gene: TRBD1; J gene: TRBJ1-6; V gene: TRBV6-5; CDR3 protein: ASSWTGGFDSPLH
D gene: -; J gene: TRBJ2-2; V gene: TRBV4-3; CDR3 protein: ASSQDLRQATNTGELF
D gene: TRBD2; J gene: TRBJ2-3; V gene: TRBV24-1; CDR3 protein: ATSVASGSSDTQY
D gene: -; J gene: TRBJ1-6; V gene: TRBV5-5; CDR3 protein: ASSFGGQYSPLH
D gene: TRBD1; J gene: TRBJ2-7; V gene: TRBV3-1; CDR3 protein: ASSYGTGASYEQY
D gene: -; J gene: TRBJ2-7; V gene: TRBV6-6; CDR3 protein: ASSYYHEQY
D gene: -; J gene: TRBJ1-5; V gene: TRBV6-5; CDR3 protein: ASRPGQNQPQH
D gene: TRBD1; J gene: TRBJ1-2; V gene: TRBV18; CDR3 protein: ASSIGRGPLSSYGYT
D gene: -; J gene: TRBJ1-1; V gene: TRBV20-1; CDR3 protein: SARVIGYEAF
D gene: -; J gene: TRBJ2-3; V gene: TRBV5-5; CDR3 protein: ASSFHSTDTQY
D gene: -; J gene: TRBJ2-7; V gene: TRBV11-2; CDR3 protein: ASSSRDTETYEQY
D gene: TRBD1; J gene: TRBJ1-1; V gene: TRBV12-3/TRBV12-4; CDR3 protein: ASTRDRNTEAF
D gene: -; J gene: TRBJ1-1; V gene: TRBV20-1; CDR3 protein: SARAALGGPTEAF
D gene: -; J gene: TRBJ1-4; V gene: TRBV4-3; CDR3 protein: ASSQEAGATNEKLF
D gene: TRBD1; J gene: TRBJ1-5; V gene: TRBV18; CDR3 protein: ASSPNRGSNQPQH
D gene: -; J gene: TRBJ1-2; V gene: TRBV20-1; CDR3 protein: SANLGQAHQYGYT
D gene: -; J gene: TRBJ2-2; V gene: TRBV11-3; CDR3 protein: ASSLTTGLGELF
D gene: TRBD2; J gene: TRBJ2-3; V gene: TRBV20-1; CDR3 protein: SATLGGTTDTQY
D gene: -; J gene: TRBJ2-5; V gene: TRBV20-1; CDR3 protein: SAAGQTYQETQY
D gene: -; J gene: TRBJ2-3; V gene: TRBV7-2; CDR3 protein: ASSLYSGLD
D gene: TRBD1; J gene: TRBJ1-5; V gene: TRBV20-1; CDR3 protein: SAPDGQGGFHQPQH
D gene: -; J gene: TRBJ1-2; V gene: TRBV12-3/TRBV12-4; CDR3 protein: ASSIGGGYGYT
D gene: -; J gene: TRBJ2-2; V gene: TRBV2; CDR3 protein: ASSVLRGSTGELF
D gene: TRBD2; J gene: TRBJ2-7; V gene: TRBV7-2; CDR3 protein: ASRPGLAQLGY
D gene: -; J gene: TRBJ2-1; V gene: TRBV4-1; CDR3 protein: ASSQIRDYNEQF
D gene: TRBD1; J gene: TRBJ2-2; V gene: TRBV24-1; CDR3 protein: ATSRDRGPGELF
D gene: -; J gene: TRBJ1-1; V gene: TRBV20-1; CDR3 protein: SARDGVLGSTEAF
D gene: TRBD1; J gene: TRBJ1-2; V gene: TRBV29-1; CDR3 protein: SVDSGTGVRYT
D gene: TRBD1; J gene: TRBJ2-2; V gene: TRBV29-1; CDR3 protein: SVRGQLNTGELF
D gene: -; J gene: TRBJ2-7; V gene: TRBV12-3/TRBV12-4; CDR3 protein: ASSFGFTSHEQY
D gene: TRBD1; J gene: TRBJ2-5; V gene: TRBV5-1; CDR3 protein: ASSIQGAETQY
D gene: TRBD2; J gene: TRBJ2-1; V gene: TRBV9; CDR3 protein: ASSGILSGTVRDEQF
D gene: TRBD1; J gene: TRBJ2-4; V gene: TRBV2; CDR3 protein: ASCRDSTIDIQY
D gene: -; J gene: TRBJ2-5; V gene: TRBV5-1; CDR3 protein: ASSLRGTPELAQY
D gene: -; J gene: TRBJ2-3; V gene: TRBV29-1; CDR3 protein: SVGRSTSTDTQY